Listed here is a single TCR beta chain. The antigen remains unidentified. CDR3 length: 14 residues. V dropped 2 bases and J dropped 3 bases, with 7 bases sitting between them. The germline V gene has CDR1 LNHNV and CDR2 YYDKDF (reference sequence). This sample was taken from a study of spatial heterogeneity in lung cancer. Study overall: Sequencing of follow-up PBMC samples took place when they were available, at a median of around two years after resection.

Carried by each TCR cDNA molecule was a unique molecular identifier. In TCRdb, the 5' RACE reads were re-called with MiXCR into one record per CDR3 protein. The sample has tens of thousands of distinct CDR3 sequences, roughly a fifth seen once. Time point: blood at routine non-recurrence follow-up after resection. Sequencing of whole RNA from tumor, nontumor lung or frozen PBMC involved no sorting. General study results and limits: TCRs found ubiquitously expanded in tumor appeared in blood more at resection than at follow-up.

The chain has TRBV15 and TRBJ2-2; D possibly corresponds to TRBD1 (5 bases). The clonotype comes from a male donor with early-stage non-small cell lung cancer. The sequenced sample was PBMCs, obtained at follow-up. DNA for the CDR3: TGTGCCACCAGCAGACAGGGCCACACCGGGGAGCTGTTTTTT. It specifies CATSRQGHTGELFF.